This T cell receptor (beta chain) was captured by sequencing in a study of blood T cell repertoires in COVID-19. V shed 4 bases, J shed 7 bases, and the junction held 15 bases outside the gene matches. This CDR3 contains 17 residues. CDR1 and CDR2 (germline): LGHNA, YNFKEQ. TCRdb keeps only in-frame clones here, not all; method: immunoSEQ multiplex PCR. The table has about 130,000 clones, roughly 86% seen once. The origin of this receptor is a woman aged 50 to 60 who had recovered from COVID-19. The chain has TRBV4-2 and TRBJ2-1; 8 nucleotides line up with TRBD2. Input material: peripheral blood. The DNA for the CDR3 is TGTGCCAGCAGCCCGAGAACTCTAGCGGGCCCCCGAAATGAGCAGTTCTTC. Its protein product is CASSPRTLAGPRNEQFF.